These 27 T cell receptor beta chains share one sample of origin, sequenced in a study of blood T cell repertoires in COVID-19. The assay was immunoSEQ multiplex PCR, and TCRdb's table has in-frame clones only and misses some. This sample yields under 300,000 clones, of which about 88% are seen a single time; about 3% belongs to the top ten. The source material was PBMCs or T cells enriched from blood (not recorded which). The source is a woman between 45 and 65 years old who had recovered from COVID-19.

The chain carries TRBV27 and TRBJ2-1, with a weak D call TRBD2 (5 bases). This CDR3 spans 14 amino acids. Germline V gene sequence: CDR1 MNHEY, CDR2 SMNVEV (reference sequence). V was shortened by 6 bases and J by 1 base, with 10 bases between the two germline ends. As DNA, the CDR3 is TGTGCCAGCAGGAGGGAAGGGTCCTACAATGAGCAGTTCTTC. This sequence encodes CASRREGSYNEQFF.

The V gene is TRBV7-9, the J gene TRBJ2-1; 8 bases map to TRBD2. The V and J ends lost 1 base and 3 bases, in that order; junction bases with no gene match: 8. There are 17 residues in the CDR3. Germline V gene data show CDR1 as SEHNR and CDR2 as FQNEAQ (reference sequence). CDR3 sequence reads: CASSLGHGLADYNEQFF. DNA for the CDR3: TGTGCCAGCAGCTTAGGGCACGGACTAGCAGACTACAATGAGCAGTTCTTC. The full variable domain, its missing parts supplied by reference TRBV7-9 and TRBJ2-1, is DTGVSQNPRHKITKRGQNVTFRCDPISEHNRLYWYRQTLGQGPEFLTYFQNEAQLEKSRLLSDRFSAERPKGSFSTLEIQRTEQGDSAMYLCASSLGHGLADYNEQFFGPGTRLTVL.

The DNA for the CDR3 is TGCGCCAGTCAGCTAGCGGGGGGAAACGAGCAGTTCTTC. Translating gives CASQLAGGNEQFF. The V call is TRBV5-1, the J call TRBJ2-1; 11 nucleotides match TRBD2. Germline loops: CDR1 SGHRS, CDR2 YFSETQ. V dropped 8 bases and J dropped 10; count of bases not matched to a gene: 8. This CDR3 comprises 13 residues.

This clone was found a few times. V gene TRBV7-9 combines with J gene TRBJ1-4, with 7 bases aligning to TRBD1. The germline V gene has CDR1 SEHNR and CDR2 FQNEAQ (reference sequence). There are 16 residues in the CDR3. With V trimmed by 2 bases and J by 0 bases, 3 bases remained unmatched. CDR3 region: CASSLLGQTTNEKLFF. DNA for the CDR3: TGTGCCAGCAGCTTATTGGGACAGACAACTAATGAAAAACTGTTTTTT.

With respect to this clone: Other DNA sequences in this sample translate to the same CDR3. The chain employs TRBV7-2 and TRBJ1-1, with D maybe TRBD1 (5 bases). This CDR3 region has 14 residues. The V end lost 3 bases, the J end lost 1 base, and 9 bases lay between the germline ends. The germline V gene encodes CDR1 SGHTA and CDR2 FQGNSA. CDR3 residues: CASSFQGGNTEAFF. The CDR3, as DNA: TGTGCCAGCAGCTTCCAGGGAGGGAACACTGAAGCTTTCTTT. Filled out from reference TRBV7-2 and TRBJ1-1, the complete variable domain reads GAGVSQSPSNKVTEKGKDVELRCDPISGHTALYWYRQSLGQGLEFLIYFQGNSAPDKSGLPSDRFSAERTGGSVSTLTIQRTQQEDSAVYLCASSFQGGNTEAFFGQGTRLTVV.

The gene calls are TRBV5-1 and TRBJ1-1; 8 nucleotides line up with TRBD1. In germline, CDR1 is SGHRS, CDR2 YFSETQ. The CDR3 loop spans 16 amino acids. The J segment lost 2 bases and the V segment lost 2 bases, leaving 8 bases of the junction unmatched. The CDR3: CASSFQSTGANTEAFF. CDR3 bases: TGCGCCAGCAGCTTCCAATCGACAGGGGCCAACACTGAAGCTTTCTTT.

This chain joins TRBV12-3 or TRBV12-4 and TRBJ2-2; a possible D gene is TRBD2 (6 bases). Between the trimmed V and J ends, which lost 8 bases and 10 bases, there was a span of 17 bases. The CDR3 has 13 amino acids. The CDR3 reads CASHPRGFLELFF. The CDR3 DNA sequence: TGTGCCAGCCACCCGCGGGGCTTTTTGGAGCTGTTTTTT.

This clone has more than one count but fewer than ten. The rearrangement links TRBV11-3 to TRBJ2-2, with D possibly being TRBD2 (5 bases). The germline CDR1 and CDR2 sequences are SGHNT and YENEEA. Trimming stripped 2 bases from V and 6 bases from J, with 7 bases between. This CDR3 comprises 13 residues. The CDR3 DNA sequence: TGTGCCAGCAGCTTACGGGATCCCGGGGAGCTGTTTTTT. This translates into CASSLRDPGELFF.

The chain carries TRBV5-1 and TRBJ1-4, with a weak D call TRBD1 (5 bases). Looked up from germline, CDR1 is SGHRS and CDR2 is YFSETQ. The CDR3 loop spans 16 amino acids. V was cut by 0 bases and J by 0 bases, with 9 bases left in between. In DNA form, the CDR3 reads TGCGCCAGCAGCTTGGGACAGCATGCAACTAATGAAAAACTGTTTTTT. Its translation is CASSLGQHATNEKLFF.

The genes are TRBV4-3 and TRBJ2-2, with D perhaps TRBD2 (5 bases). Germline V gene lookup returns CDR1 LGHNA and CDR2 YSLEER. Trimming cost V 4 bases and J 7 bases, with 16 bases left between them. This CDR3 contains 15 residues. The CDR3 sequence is CASSPTGGFSGELFF. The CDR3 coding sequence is TGCGCCAGCAGCCCCACCGGAGGCTTCAGCGGGGAGCTGTTTTTT.

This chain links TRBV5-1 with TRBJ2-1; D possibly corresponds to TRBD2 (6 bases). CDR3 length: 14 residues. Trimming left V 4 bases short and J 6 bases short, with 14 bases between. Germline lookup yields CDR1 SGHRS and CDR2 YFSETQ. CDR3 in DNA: TGCGCCAGCAGCACAGGCGGGGTGGTCAATGAGCAGTTCTTC. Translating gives CASSTGGVVNEQFF.

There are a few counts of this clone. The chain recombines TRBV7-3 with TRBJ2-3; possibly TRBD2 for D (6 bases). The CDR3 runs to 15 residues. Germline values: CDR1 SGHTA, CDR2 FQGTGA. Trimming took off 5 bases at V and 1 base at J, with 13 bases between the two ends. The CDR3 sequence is CASSVTSLGTDTQYF. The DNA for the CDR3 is TGTGCCAGCAGCGTTACTAGCCTTGGCACAGATACGCAGTATTTT.

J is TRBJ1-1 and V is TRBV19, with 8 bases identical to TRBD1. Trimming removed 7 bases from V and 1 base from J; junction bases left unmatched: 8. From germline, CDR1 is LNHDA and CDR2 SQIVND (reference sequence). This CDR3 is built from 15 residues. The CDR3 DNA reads TGTGCCAGTATGCGTGTGGGGACAGGGAACACTGAAGCTTTCTTT. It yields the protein CASMRVGTGNTEAFF.

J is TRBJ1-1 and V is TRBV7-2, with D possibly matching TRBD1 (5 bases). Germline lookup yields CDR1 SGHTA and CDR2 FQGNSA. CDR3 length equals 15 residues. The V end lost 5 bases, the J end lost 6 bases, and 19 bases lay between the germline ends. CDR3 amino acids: CASSRHGRVEAEAFF. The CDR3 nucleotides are TGTGCCAGCAGCCGCCATGGCAGGGTAGAAGCTGAAGCTTTCTTT.

For the CDR3, the DNA is TGTGCCAGCAGCCAAATTAGGGGGACTAATGAAAAACTGTTTTTT. Protein product: CASSQIRGTNEKLFF. The chain is built from TRBV4-2 and TRBJ1-4; D may be TRBD1 (6 bases). Deletions cut 2 bases from V and 2 bases from J, with 9 bases between. Germline CDR1 is LGHNA and CDR2 is YNFKEQ. The CDR3 length is 15 residues.

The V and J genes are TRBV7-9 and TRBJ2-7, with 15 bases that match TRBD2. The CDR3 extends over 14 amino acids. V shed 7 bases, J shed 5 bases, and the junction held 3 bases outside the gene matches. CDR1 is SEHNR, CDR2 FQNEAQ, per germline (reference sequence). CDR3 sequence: CASTGLAGGNEQYF. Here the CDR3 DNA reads TGTGCCAGCACGGGACTAGCGGGAGGTAACGAGCAGTACTTC.

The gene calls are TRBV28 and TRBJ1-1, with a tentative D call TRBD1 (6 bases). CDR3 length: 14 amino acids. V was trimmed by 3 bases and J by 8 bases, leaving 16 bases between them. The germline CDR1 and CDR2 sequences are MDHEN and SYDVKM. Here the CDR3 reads CASSLLGGGSEAFF. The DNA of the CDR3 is TGTGCCAGCAGTTTGTTGGGGGGGGGCAGCGAAGCTTTCTTT.

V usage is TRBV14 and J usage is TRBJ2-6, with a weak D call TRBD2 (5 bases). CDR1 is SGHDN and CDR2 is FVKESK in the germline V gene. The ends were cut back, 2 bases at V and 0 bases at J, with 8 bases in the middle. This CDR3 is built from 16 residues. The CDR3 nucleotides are TGTGCCAGCAGCCAACGGACTCCCTCTGGGGCCAACGTCCTGACTTTC. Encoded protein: CASSQRTPSGANVLTF.

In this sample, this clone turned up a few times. The CDR3 is CASSFRLAGGTGETQYF. CDR3 nucleotide sequence: TGTGCCAGCAGCTTCCGGCTAGCGGGAGGTACTGGAGAGACCCAGTACTTC. The V gene is TRBV7-3, the J gene TRBJ2-5; 11 positions match TRBD2. V was clipped by 3 bases and J by 4 bases; unmatched bases: 10. CDR1 is SGHTA, CDR2 FQGTGA, per germline. This CDR3 comprises 17 residues.

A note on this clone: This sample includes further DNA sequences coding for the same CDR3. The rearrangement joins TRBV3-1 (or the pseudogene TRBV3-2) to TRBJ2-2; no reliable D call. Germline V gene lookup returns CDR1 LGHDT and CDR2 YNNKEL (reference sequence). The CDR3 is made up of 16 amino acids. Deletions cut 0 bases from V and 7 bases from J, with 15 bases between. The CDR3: CASSQETPPSVGELFF. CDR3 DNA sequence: TGTGCCAGCAGCCAAGAAACACCGCCAAGCGTCGGGGAGCTGTTTTTT.

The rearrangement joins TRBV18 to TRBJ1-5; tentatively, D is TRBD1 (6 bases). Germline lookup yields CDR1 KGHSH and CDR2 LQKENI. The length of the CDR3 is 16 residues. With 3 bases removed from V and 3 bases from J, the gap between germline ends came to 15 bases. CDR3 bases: TGTGCCAGCTCACCTTCAACAGGGACCAACAATCAGCCCCAGCATTTT. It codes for CASSPSTGTNNQPQHF.

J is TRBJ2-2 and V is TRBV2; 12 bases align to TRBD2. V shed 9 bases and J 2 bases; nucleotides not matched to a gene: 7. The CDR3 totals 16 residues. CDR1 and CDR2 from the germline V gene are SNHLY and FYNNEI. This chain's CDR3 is CARETSGSVNTGELFF. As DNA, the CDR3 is TGTGCCAGGGAGACTAGCGGGAGTGTCAACACCGGGGAGCTGTTTTTT.

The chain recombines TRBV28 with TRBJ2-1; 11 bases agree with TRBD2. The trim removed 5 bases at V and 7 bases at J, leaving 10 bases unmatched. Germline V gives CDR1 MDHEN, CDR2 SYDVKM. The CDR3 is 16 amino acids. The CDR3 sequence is CASSQTGLAGLNEQFF. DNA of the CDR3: TGTGCCAGCAGTCAAACAGGACTAGCGGGTCTTAATGAGCAGTTCTTC.

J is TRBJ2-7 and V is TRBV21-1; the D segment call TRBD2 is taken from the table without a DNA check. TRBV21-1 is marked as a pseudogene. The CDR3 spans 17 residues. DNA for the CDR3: TGTGCCAGCAGCACCCGGGGGAGGGCCCACACCTTCTACGAGCAGTACTTC. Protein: CASSTRGRAHTFYEQYF.

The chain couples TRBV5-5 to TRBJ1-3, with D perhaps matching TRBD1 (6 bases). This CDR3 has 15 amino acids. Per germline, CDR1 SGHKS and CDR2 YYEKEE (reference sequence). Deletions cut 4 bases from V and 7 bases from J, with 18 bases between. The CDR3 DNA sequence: TGTGCCAGCAGCCGTGCGTCTACAGGGAGTAACACCATATATTTT. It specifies CASSRASTGSNTIYF.

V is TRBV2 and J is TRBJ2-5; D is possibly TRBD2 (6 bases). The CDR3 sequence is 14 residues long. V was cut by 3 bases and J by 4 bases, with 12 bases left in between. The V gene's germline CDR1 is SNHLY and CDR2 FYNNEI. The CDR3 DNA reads TGTGCCAGCAGTGAGCCAGCGGAGGGAGAGACCCAGTACTTC. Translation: CASSEPAEGETQYF.

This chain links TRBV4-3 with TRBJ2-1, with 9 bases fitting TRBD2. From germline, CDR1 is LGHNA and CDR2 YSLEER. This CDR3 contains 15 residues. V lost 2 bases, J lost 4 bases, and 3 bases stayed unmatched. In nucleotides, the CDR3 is TGCGCCAGCAGCCAACGACTAGCGGAATACAATGAGCAGTTCTTC. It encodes CASSQRLAEYNEQFF.